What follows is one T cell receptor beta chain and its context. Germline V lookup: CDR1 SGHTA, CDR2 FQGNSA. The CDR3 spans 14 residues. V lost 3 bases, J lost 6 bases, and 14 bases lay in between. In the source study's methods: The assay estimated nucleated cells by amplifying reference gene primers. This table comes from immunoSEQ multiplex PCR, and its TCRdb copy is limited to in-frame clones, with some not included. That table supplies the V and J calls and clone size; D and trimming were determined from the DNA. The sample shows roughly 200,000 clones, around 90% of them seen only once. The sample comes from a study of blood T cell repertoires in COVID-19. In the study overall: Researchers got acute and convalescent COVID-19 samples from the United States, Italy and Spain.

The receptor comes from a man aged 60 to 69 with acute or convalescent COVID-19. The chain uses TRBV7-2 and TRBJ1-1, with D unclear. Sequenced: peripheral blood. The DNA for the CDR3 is TGTGCCAGCAGCTTTCAGCGGGCAAACCCTGAAGCTTTCTTT. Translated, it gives CASSFQRANPEAFF.